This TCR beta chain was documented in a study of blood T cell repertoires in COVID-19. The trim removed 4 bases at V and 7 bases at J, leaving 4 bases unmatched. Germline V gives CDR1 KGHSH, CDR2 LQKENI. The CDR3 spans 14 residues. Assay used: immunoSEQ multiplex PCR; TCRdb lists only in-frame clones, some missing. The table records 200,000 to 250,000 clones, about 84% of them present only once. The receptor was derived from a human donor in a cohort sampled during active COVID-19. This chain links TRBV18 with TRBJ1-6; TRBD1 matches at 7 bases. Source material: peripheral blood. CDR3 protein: CASSQQGKNSPLHF. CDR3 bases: TGTGCCAGCTCACAACAGGGGAAAAATTCACCCCTCCACTTT.